Shown below are 19 T cell receptor beta chains from a single sample sequenced in a study of T cell responses to AZD1222 COVID-19 vaccine (dated by TCRdb to the early 2020s). Library preparation employed the immunoSEQ multiplex PCR assay. TCRdb re-hosts the immuneACCESS table, in-frame sequences only. Its copies lack some clones; in the studies checked, an unresolved V gene accounts for under half of them, and the cause for the rest is not known. The sample table holds 130,000 or so clones, of which 80% to 95% were seen once. The leading ten clones occupy less than 5% of the sample. The time point label, read with the paper, signifies: about 28 days (+/-7) after the second vaccine dose. Sequenced here: peripheral blood, sampled 28 days after the second AZD1222 dose. The source is an adult who received the AZD1222 COVID-19 vaccine.

This clone came up once. The CDR3 spells CASSLGQGMETQYF. CDR3 bases: TGTGCCAGCAGTTTAGGACAGGGGATGGAGACCCAGTACTTC. This chain connects TRBV28 to TRBJ2-5; 9 bases line up with TRBD1. CDR1 is MDHEN and CDR2 is SYDVKM in the germline V gene. The length of the CDR3 is 14 residues. J gave up 5 bases and V 2 bases, and 3 bases lay outside the gene matches. The full variable domain, with the rest looked up from reference TRBV28 and TRBJ2-5, is DVKVTQSSRYLVKRTGEKVFLECVQDMDHENMFWYRQDPGLGLRLIYFSYDVKMKEKGDIPEGYSVSREKKERFSLILESASTNQTSMYLCASSLGQGMETQYFGPGTRLLVL.

This chain joins TRBV7-9 and TRBJ1-5; no clear D gene. The CDR3 consists of 12 residues. The germline V gene has CDR1 SEHNR and CDR2 FQNEAQ (reference sequence). V lost 10 bases and J 5 bases, leaving 12 bases between the germline ends. This chain's CDR3 is CATSPPDQPQHF. The CDR3 region has the DNA TGTGCCACATCACCCCCGGATCAGCCCCAGCATTTT. Based on the CDR3 plus reference TRBV7-9 and TRBJ1-5, the full variable domain is DTGVSQNPRHKITKRGQNVTFRCDPISEHNRLYWYRQTLGQGPEFLTYFQNEAQLEKSRLLSDRFSAERPKGSFSTLEIQRTEQGDSAMYLCATSPPDQPQHFGDGTRLSIL.

The table lists this clone with a count of one. V usage is TRBV7-9 and J usage is TRBJ2-7; TRBD2 matches 8 bases. The CDR3 has 15 amino acids. Unmatched junction bases numbered 8, after V lost 3 bases and J lost 4 bases. Per germline, CDR1 SEHNR and CDR2 FQNEAQ (reference sequence). The CDR3 DNA follows: TGTGCCAGCAGCTTGAGCGGGAGCGAGCTTTACGAGCAGTACTTC. The encoded protein is CASSLSGSELYEQYF.

The rearrangement links TRBV9 to TRBJ1-3; 7 nucleotides agree with TRBD1. The CDR3 loop spans 13 amino acids. With 7 bases clipped from V and 3 bases from J, the junction kept 4 bases outside the gene matches. Germline CDR1 SGDLS, CDR2 YYNGEE. CDR3 DNA: TGTGCCAGCTCAAACAGGGGTGGAAACACCATATATTTT. This codes for CASSNRGGNTIYF. The variable domain in full, with the rest retrieved from reference TRBV9 and TRBJ1-3, is DSGVTQTPKHLITATGQRVTLRCSPRSGDLSVYWYQQSLDQGLQFLIQYYNGEERAKGNILERFSAQQFPDLHSELNLSSLELGDSALYFCASSNRGGNTIYFGEGSWLTVV.

The CDR3 protein is CASSDRGTEETQYF. The CDR3 DNA sequence: TGTGCCAGCTCCGACAGGGGTACGGAAGAGACCCAGTACTTC. The V and J genes are TRBV18 and TRBJ2-5; TRBD1 agrees at 8 bases. CDR1 and CDR2 (germline): KGHSH, LQKENI. The CDR3 runs 14 residues. Trimming removed 6 bases from V and 3 bases from J; junction bases left unmatched: 6.

This clone showed up just once. The sample contains more than one DNA sequence encoding this CDR3. This chain joins TRBV7-9 and TRBJ1-1, with D perhaps TRBD1 (6 bases). The CDR3 spans 14 residues. V was cut by 5 bases and J by 2 bases, with 12 bases left in between. Germline loops: CDR1 SEHNR, CDR2 FQNEAQ (reference sequence). The CDR3 is CASSLSGGNTEAFF. In DNA, the CDR3 is TGTGCCAGCAGCCTAAGCGGGGGCAACACTGAAGCTTTCTTT.

This clone was seen once. V gene TRBV7-6 combines with J gene TRBJ2-5; D unresolved. Germline lookup yields CDR1 SGHVS and CDR2 FNYEAQ. Trimming shortened V by 5 bases and J by 4 bases, and 8 bases separated the two germline ends. The CDR3 covers 12 residues. The CDR3: CASSPLGETQYF. The CDR3 bases are TGTGCCAGCAGCCCCCTCGGAGAGACCCAGTACTTC.

The V and J genes are TRBV5-1 and TRBJ1-5; D is undetermined. This CDR3 contains 15 residues. V dropped 0 bases and J dropped 3 bases, with 10 bases sitting between them. Germline CDR1 reads SGHRS; CDR2 reads YFSETQ. The CDR3 loop reads CASSLGNPNNQPQHF. For the CDR3, the DNA is TGCGCCAGCAGCTTGGGGAACCCCAACAATCAGCCCCAGCATTTT.

This clone appeared once. V and J are TRBV10-3 and TRBJ2-1; 9 bases are shared with TRBD2. The trim removed 1 base at V and 8 bases at J, leaving 3 bases unmatched. This CDR3 region has 14 residues. Germline V lookup: CDR1 ENHRY, CDR2 SYGVKD. Here the CDR3 DNA reads TGTGCCATCAGTGAGTTTAGCGGGAGCGATGAGCAGTTCTTC. It codes for CAISEFSGSDEQFF.

The chain has TRBV11-2 and TRBJ2-3; D gene uncertain. The length of the CDR3 is 14 residues. The V and J ends lost 5 bases and 2 bases respectively, with 11 bases between them. Germline CDR1 is SGHAT and CDR2 is FQNNGV. The CDR3 region is CASSAMLNTDTQYF. As DNA, the CDR3 is TGTGCCAGCAGCGCCATGCTAAACACAGATACGCAGTATTTT. The full variable domain, completed using reference TRBV11-2 and TRBJ2-3, is EAGVAQSPRYKIIEKRQSVAFWCNPISGHATLYWYQQILGQGPKLLIQFQNNGVVDDSQLPKDRFSAERLKGVDSTLKIQPAKLEDSAVYLCASSAMLNTDTQYFGPGTRLTVL.

The V gene is TRBV5-6, the J gene TRBJ1-2; 7 nucleotides align to TRBD1. The V gene end was trimmed by 6 bases and the J gene end by 2 bases; junction bases not matched to a gene: 7. The CDR3 is 14 residues long. Germline lookup yields CDR1 SGHDT and CDR2 YYEEEE. DNA for the CDR3: TGTGCCAGCAACCCGACAGGGCGAAACTATGGCTACACCTTC. As protein: CASNPTGRNYGYTF.

The chain combines TRBV29-1 with TRBJ2-1; tentatively, D is TRBD1 (5 bases). Germline-derived CDR1 and CDR2 are SQVTM and ANQGSEA. This CDR3 comprises 13 residues. Trimming shortened V by 5 bases and J by 3 bases, and 11 bases separated the two germline ends. The DNA of the CDR3 is TGCAGCGTTATACCAGGGAACTACAATGAGCAGTTCTTC. This encodes CSVIPGNYNEQFF.

The V call is TRBV5-1, the J call TRBJ1-3; D is uncertain. The CDR3 runs to 14 residues. With 2 bases removed from V and 0 bases from J, the gap between germline ends came to 6 bases. CDR1 is SGHRS, CDR2 YFSETQ, per germline. CDR3 amino acids: CASSLPSSGNTIYF. The CDR3 DNA sequence: TGCGCCAGCAGCTTACCGAGCTCTGGAAACACCATATATTTT.

This clone came up once. This chain links TRBV10-2 with TRBJ1-1; TRBD1 might be the D (5 bases). Trimming shortened V by 7 bases and J by 5 bases, and 14 bases separated the two germline ends. The germline V gene has CDR1 WSHSY and CDR2 SAAADI. There are 13 residues in the CDR3. The CDR3 DNA is TGCGCCAGCAAGACTTCGGGGGTTACTGAAGCTTTCTTT. Translated: CASKTSGVTEAFF.

The CDR3, as DNA: TGTGCCAGCAGTTACCTCTCCGGGGAAAAACTGTTTTTT. Amino acid sequence: CASSYLSGEKLFF. The rearrangement links TRBV6-5 to TRBJ1-4; no clear D gene. V was shortened by 2 bases and J by 8 bases, with 9 bases between the two germline ends. Germline loops: CDR1 MNHEY, CDR2 SVGAGI. This CDR3 is built from 13 residues.

This clone was observed once. J is TRBJ1-1 and V is TRBV9; a weak D match, TRBD1 (6 bases). V was clipped by 2 bases and J by 0 bases, with 23 bases between them. CDR3 size: 19 residues. Germline assignment: CDR1 SGDLS and CDR2 YYNGEE. The CDR3 protein is CASSVTPRDITLLNTEAFF. CDR3 bases: TGTGCCAGCAGCGTCACTCCCCGGGACATTACATTGCTGAACACTGAAGCTTTCTTT.

CDR3 nucleotides: TGTGCCAGCAGTGAATTCGAAGCTTCTGGGGCCAACGTCCTGACTTTC. Residues: CASSEFEASGANVLTF. This chain connects TRBV6-1 to TRBJ2-6; the D is unclear. Trimming cost V 2 bases and J 1 base, with 9 bases left between them. The CDR3 length is 16 residues. Germline assignment: CDR1 MNHNS and CDR2 SASEGT.

This chain joins TRBV5-4 and TRBJ2-7, with D unclear. With 4 bases removed from V and 2 bases from J, the gap between germline ends came to 13 bases. CDR1 is SGHNT, CDR2 YYREEE, per germline (reference sequence). The CDR3 length is 14 residues. The CDR3 region is CASSDARGAYEQYF. The CDR3 bases are TGTGCCAGCAGCGACGCAAGAGGAGCCTACGAGCAGTACTTC. Full variable domain (rest looked up from reference TRBV5-4 and TRBJ2-7): ETGVTQSPTHLIKTRGQQVTLRCSSQSGHNTVSWYQQALGQGPQFIFQYYREEENGRGNFPPRFSGLQFPNYSSELNVNALELDDSALYLCASSDARGAYEQYFGPGTRLTVT.

V gene TRBV24-1 combines with J gene TRBJ1-4; D gene uncertain. The V gene lost 0 bases and the J gene lost 8 bases, with 3 bases spanning the gap. From germline, CDR1 is KGHDR and CDR2 SFDVKD. This CDR3 comprises 12 residues. Here the CDR3 reads CATSDLGEKLFF. CDR3 bases: TGTGCCACCAGTGATTTGGGGGAAAAACTGTTTTTT.